The entry that follows covers one TCR beta chain sequence. The antigen is unknown. This entry belongs to a study of T cell clonotyping in hematopoietic cell transplantation. General study results and limits: No sorting was done, leaving CD4 and CD8 contributions mixed.

Sequencing was performed with immunoSEQ multiplex PCR; in TCRdb, only in-frame clones are kept and a portion is missing. The sample lists some 4,300 clones; roughly 87% were seen once. Germline V CDR1 and CDR2: MGHDK, SYGVNS. V gave up 4 bases and J gave up 4 bases, with 4 bases separating them. CDR3 length: 11 residues. The rearrangement links TRBV25-1 to TRBJ2-5; no reliable D call. The sequence was collected from a middle-aged man in good health. Some clones in this sample may be carry-over from other donors' samples. Sequencing input: peripheral blood mononuclear cells. In DNA, the CDR3 is TGTGCCAGCAGTGTATCAGAGACCCAGTACTTC. Amino acid sequence: CASSVSETQYF.